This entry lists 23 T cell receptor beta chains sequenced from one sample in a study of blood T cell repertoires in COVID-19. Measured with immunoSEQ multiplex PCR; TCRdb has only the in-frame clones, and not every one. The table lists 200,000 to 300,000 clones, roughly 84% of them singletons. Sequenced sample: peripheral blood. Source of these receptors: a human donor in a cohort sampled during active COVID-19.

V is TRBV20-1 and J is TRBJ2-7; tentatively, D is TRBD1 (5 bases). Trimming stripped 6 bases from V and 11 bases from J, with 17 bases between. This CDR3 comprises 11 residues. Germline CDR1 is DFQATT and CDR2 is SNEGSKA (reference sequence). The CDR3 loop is CSASAQGREYF. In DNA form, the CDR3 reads TGCAGTGCAAGCGCTCAGGGTAGAGAGTACTTC.

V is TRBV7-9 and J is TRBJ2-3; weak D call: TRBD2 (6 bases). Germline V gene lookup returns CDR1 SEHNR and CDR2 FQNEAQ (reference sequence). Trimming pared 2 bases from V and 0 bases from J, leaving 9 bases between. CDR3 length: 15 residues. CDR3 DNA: TGTGCCAGCAGCTTAAGGGGAGGTAGCACAGATACGCAGTATTTT. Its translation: CASSLRGGSTDTQYF.

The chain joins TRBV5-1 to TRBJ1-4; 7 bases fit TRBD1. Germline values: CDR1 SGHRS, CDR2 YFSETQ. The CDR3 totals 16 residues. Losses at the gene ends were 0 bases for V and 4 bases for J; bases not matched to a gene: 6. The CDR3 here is CASSLVTGANNEKLFF. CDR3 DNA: TGCGCCAGCAGCTTGGTTACAGGGGCCAATAATGAAAAACTGTTTTTT. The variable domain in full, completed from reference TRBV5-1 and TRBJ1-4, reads KAGVTQTPRYLIKTRGQQVTLSCSPISGHRSVSWYQQTPGQGLQFLFEYFSETQRNKGNFPGRFSGRQFSNSRSEMNVSTLELGDSALYLCASSLVTGANNEKLFFGSGTQLSVL.

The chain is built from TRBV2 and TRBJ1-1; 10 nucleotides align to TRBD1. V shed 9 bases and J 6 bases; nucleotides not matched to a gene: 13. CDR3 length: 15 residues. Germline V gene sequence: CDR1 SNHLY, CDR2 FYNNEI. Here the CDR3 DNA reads TGTGCCAGAGGGGGGACAGGGGCTTCTAACGCTGAAGCTTTCTTT. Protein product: CARGGTGASNAEAFF.

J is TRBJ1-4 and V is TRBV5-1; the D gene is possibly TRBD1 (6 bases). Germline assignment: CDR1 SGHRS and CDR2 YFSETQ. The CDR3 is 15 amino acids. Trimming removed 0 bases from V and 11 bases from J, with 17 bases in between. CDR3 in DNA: TGCGCCAGCAGCTTGGCCCGTGGGGACACGGGGAAACTGTTTTTT. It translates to CASSLARGDTGKLFF.

The CDR3 coding sequence is TGTGCCAGCAGCGTACCCCCGCGGGGGCGAACCTACGAGCAGTACTTC. Translation gives CASSVPPRGRTYEQYF. The chain couples TRBV9 to TRBJ2-7; D possibly corresponds to TRBD2 (7 bases). V was pared by 1 base and J by 2 bases, with 16 bases between. The germline CDR1 and CDR2 sequences are SGDLS and YYNGEE. The CDR3 sequence is 16 residues long.

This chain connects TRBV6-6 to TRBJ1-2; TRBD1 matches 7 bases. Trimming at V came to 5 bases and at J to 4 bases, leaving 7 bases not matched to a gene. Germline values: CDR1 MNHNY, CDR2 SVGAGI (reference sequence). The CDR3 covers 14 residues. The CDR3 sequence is CASSQHRGLYGYTF. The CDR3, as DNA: TGTGCCAGCAGTCAGCACAGGGGACTCTATGGCTACACCTTC.

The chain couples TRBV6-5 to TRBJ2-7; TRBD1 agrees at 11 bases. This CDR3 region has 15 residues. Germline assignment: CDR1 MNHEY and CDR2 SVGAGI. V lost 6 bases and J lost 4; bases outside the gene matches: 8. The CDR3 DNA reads TGTGCCAGCAGAGCCGGGACAGGGGGGAGATACGAGCAGTACTTC. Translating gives CASRAGTGGRYEQYF.

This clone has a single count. The CDR3 is CASSLVGGSWTEAFF. CDR3 DNA: TGTGCCAGCAGCTTGGTGGGGGGATCTTGGACTGAAGCTTTCTTT. The V call is TRBV5-4, the J call TRBJ1-1; D possibly corresponds to TRBD1 (5 bases). The CDR3 extends over 15 amino acids. Trimming left V 0 bases short and J 5 bases short, with 14 bases between. Germline V gene data show CDR1 as SGHNT and CDR2 as YYREEE (reference sequence).

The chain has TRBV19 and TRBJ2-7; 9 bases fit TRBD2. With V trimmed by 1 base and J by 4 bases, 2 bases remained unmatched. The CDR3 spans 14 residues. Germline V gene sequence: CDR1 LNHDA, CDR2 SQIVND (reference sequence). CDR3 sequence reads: CASSIVGLAYEQYF. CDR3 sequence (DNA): TGTGCCAGTAGTATAGTAGGACTAGCGTACGAGCAGTACTTC.

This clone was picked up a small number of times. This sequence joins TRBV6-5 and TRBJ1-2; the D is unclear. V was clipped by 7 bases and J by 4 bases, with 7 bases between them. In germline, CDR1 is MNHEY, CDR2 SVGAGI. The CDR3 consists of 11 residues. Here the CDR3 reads CASNGGYGYTF. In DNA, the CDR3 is TGTGCCAGCAATGGAGGCTATGGCTACACCTTC.

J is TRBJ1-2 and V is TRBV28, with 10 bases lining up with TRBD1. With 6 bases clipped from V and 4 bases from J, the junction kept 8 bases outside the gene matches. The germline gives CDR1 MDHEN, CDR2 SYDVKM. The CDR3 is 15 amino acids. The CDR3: CASRPWTGGTYGYTF. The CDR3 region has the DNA TGTGCCAGCAGACCCTGGACAGGGGGGACCTATGGCTACACCTTC.

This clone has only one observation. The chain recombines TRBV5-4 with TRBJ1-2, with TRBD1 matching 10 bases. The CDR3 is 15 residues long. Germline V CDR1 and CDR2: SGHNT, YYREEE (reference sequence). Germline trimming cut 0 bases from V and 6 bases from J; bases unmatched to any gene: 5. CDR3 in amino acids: CASSLDVTGGHGYTF. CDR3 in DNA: TGTGCCAGCAGCTTGGATGTGACAGGGGGCCATGGCTACACCTTC.

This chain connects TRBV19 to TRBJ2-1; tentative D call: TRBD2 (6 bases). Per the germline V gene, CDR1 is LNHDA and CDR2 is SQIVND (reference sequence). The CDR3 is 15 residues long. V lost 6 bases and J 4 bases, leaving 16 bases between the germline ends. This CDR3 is CASSESRGPYNEQFF. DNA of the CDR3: TGTGCCAGTAGCGAGTCGCGGGGCCCATACAATGAGCAGTTCTTC.

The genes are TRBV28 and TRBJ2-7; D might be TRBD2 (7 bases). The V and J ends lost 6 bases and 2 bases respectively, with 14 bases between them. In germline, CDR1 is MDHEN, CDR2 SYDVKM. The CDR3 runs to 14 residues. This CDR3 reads CASRGGRGPYEQYF. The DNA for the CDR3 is TGTGCCAGCAGGGGGGGGCGGGGGCCCTACGAGCAGTACTTC.

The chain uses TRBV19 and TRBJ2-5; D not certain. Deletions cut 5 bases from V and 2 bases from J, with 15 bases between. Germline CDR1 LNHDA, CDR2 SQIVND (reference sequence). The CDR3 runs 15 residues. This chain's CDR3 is CASSRRVWKQETQYF. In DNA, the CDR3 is TGTGCCAGTAGTCGTCGGGTCTGGAAACAAGAGACCCAGTACTTC.

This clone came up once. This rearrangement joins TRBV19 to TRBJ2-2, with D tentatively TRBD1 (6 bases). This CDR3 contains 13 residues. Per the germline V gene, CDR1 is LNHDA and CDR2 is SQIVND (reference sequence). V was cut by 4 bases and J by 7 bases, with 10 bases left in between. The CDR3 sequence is CASSTRGHGELFF. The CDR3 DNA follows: TGTGCCAGTAGTACCAGGGGCCACGGGGAGCTGTTTTTT.

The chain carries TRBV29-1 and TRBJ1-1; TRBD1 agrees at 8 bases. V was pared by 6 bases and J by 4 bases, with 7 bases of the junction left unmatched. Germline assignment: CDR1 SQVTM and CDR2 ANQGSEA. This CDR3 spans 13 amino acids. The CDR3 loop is CSVKTGEFTEAFF. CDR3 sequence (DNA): TGCAGCGTAAAGACAGGGGAATTCACTGAAGCTTTCTTT.

CDR3 coding DNA: TGCGCCAGCAGCTTCCGGGACGGGAGGAATGAGCAGTTCTTC. It encodes CASSFRDGRNEQFF. The rearrangement joins TRBV5-1 to TRBJ2-1; 7 bases map to TRBD2. The trim removed 2 bases at V and 7 bases at J, leaving 6 bases unmatched. The CDR3 consists of 14 residues. CDR1 is SGHRS, CDR2 YFSETQ, per germline.

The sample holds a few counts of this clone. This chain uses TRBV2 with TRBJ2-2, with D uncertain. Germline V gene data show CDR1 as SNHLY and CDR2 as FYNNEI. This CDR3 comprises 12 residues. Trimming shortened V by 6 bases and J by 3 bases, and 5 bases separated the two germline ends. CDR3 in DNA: TGTGCCAGCAGGCAGTACACCGGGGAGCTGTTTTTT. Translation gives CASRQYTGELFF.

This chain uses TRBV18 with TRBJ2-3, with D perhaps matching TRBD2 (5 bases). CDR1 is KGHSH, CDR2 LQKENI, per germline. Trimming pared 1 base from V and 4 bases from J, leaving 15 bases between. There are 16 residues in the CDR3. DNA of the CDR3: TGTGCCAGCTCACCACAGCGGAGTATTTTCCCAGATACGCAGTATTTT. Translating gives CASSPQRSIFPDTQYF.

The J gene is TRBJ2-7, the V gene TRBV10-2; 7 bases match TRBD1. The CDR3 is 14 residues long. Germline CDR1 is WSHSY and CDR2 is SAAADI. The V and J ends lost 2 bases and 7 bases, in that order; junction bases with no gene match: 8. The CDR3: CASSETDRVREQYF. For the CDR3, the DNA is TGCGCCAGCAGTGAGACCGACAGGGTGAGAGAGCAGTACTTC.

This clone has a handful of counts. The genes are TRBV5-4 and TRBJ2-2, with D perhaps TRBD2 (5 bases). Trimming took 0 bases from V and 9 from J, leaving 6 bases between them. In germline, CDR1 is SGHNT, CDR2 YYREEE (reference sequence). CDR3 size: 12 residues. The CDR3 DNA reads TGTGCCAGCAGCTTGGACGGGAGGGAGCTGTTTTTT. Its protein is CASSLDGRELFF.